This T cell receptor (beta chain) was retrieved from a study of somatic mutations in cytotoxic T cells in rheumatoid arthritis. The overall study: Flow cytometry sorted some V beta antibody-stained T-cell populations to nearly 100% purity, V beta1+ cells among them being sequenced for TCRB. Overall study results and limits: The antigen targets of the expanded CD8+ clones were unknown. A finding that went unadjusted for multiple comparisons was the slight underrepresentation of TRBV07 in rheumatoid arthritis patients.

Both CD4+ and CD8+ cells were separated through positive magnetic bead selection, and their purity was verified using flow cytometry. Clones were read by immunoSEQ multiplex PCR, and TCRdb kept only the in-frame ones, dropping some. The table has several thousand clones, about 81% seen once. CDR3 length: 12 residues. The germline CDR1 and CDR2 sequences are MNHNS and SASEGT. Trimming took off 5 bases at V and 7 bases at J, with 9 bases between the two ends. With respect to this clone: Antigen unknown.

The clonotype comes from an adult with rheumatoid arthritis. Material: CD8+ T cells sorted from blood. The chain is built from TRBV6-1 and TRBJ2-1, with a weak D call TRBD1 (5 bases). CDR3 nucleotides: TGTGCCAGCAGTTCAAAGGGGAATGAGCAGTTCTTC. It encodes CASSSKGNEQFF.